This T cell receptor (beta chain) was found in a study of Graves' ophthalmopathy and Graves' hyperthyroidism. From RNA, the CDR3 regions of TCR beta chains were amplified and sequenced. First-round RT-PCR with HTBI primers preceded a second-round multiplex PCR. TCRdb called the multiplex PCR reads again in MiXCR, with one record for every CDR3 protein. The table shows about 24,000 distinct CDR3 sequences, with nearly 50% occurring only once. V was pared by 0 bases and J by 2 bases, with 11 bases between. In germline, CDR1 is SGDLS, CDR2 YYNGEE. The CDR3 length is 15 residues. The V call is TRBV9, the J call TRBJ2-5, with D perhaps being TRBD1 or TRBD2 (5 bases each). The sequence was obtained from an adult woman with stable Graves' hyperthyroidism. The sequenced sample consisted of peripheral blood. The CDR3: CASSVAPGQQETQYF. The CDR3 nucleotides read TGTGCCAGCAGCGTAGCCCCGGGGCAACAAGAGACCCAGTACTTC.